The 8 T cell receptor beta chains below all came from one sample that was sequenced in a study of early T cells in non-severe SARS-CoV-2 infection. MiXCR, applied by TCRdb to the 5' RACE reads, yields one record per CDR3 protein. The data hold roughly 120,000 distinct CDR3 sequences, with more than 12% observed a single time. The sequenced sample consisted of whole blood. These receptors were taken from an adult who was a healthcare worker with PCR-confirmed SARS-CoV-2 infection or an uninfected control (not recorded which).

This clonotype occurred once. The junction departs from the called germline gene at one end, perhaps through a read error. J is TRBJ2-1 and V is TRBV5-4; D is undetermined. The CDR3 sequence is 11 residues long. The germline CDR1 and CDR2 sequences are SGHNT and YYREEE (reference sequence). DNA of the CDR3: TGTGTCAGCAGCTTAGGTTATGAGTTGTTCTTC. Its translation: CVSSLGYELFF.

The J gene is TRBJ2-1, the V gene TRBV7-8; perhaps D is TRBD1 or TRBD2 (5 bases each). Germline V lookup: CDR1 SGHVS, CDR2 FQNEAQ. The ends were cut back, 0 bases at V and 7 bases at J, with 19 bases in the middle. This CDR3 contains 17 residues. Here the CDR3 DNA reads TGTGCCAGCAGCTTAGCCCGAGTACTGGGGGTAGTGAATGAGCAGTTCTTC. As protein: CASSLARVLGVVNEQFF.

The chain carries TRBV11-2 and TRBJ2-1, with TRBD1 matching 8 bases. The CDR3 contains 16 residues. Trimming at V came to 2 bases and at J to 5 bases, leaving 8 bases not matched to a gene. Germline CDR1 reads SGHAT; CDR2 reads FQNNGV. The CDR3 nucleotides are TGTGCCAGCAGCTTATTCGCCGACAGGGGTGACAATGAGCAGTTCTTC. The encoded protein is CASSLFADRGDNEQFF.

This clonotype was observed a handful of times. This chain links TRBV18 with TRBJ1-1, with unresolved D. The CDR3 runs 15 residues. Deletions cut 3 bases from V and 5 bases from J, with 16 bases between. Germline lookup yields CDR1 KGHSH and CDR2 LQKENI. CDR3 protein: CASSPSKLGQTEAFF. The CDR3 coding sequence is TGTGCCAGCTCACCCAGCAAGCTGGGCCAAACTGAAGCTTTCTTT. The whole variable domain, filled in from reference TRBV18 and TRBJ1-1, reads NAGVMQNPRHLVRRRGQEARLRCSPMKGHSHVYWYRQLPEEGLKFMVYLQKENIIDESGMPKERFSAEFPKEGPSILRIQQVVRGDSAAYFCASSPSKLGQTEAFFGQGTRLTVV.

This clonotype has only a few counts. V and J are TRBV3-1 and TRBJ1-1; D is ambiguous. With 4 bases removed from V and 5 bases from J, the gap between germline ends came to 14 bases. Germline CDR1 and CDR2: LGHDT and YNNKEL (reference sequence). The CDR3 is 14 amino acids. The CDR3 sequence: CASSRYGGSTEAFF. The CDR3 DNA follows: TGTGCCAGCAGCCGCTACGGCGGAAGTACTGAAGCTTTCTTT.

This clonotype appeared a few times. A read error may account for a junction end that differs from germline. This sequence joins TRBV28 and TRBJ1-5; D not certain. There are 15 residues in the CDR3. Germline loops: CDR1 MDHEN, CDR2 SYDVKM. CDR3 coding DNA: TGTGCCAGCAGCTATGAAAGGGATAGCGATCAGCCCCAGCATTTT. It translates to CASSYERDSDQPQHF.

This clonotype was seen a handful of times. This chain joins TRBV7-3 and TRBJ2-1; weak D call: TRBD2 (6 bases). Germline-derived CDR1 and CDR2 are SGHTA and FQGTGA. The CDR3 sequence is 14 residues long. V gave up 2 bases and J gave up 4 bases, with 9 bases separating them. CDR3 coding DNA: TGTGCCAGCAGCTTACGGGGGATGTACAATGAGCAGTTCTTC. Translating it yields CASSLRGMYNEQFF.

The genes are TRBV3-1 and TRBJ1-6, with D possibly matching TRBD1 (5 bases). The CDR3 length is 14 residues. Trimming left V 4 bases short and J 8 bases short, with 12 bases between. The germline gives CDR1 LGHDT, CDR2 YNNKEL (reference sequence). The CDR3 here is CASSLTTRDSPLHF. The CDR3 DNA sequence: TGTGCCAGCAGCCTGACCACCAGGGATTCACCCCTCCACTTT. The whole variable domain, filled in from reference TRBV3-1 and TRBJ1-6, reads DTAVSQTPKYLVTQMGNDKSIKCEQNLGHDTMYWYKQDSKKFLKIMFSYNNKELIINETVPNRFSPKSPDKAHLNLHINSLELGDSAVYFCASSLTTRDSPLHFGNGTRLTVT.